The TCR beta chain described here comes from a study of CD8 T cells in ankylosing spondylitis. Whole-study findings and limits: Significant enrichment of disease-linked clones was reported in matched ankylosing spondylitis synovial fluid.

Deletions cut 8 bases from V and 4 bases from J, with 18 bases between. The CDR3 totals 15 residues. Quantitative molecular-barcoded 5'-RACE generated the TCR beta libraries. TCRdb re-analysed the 5' RACE reads in MiXCR, keeping a single row per CDR3 protein. This sample carries 300,000 to 350,000 distinct CDR3 sequences, around 20% of them seen once, and the ten largest clones take about 3.7%. On this clonotype: As yet, its antigen is unknown.

The sequence was obtained from a female donor with ankylosing spondylitis or in good health (not recorded which). Sequenced sample: blood, either unsorted or a sorted T cell fraction (not recorded which). The V and J genes are TRBV12-3 or TRBV12-4 and TRBJ2-1; D remains ambiguous. Written as DNA, the CDR3 is TGTGCCAGCTCCAGACCTAGAGGCTTGTACAATGAGCAGTTCTTC. Translating gives CASSRPRGLYNEQFF.